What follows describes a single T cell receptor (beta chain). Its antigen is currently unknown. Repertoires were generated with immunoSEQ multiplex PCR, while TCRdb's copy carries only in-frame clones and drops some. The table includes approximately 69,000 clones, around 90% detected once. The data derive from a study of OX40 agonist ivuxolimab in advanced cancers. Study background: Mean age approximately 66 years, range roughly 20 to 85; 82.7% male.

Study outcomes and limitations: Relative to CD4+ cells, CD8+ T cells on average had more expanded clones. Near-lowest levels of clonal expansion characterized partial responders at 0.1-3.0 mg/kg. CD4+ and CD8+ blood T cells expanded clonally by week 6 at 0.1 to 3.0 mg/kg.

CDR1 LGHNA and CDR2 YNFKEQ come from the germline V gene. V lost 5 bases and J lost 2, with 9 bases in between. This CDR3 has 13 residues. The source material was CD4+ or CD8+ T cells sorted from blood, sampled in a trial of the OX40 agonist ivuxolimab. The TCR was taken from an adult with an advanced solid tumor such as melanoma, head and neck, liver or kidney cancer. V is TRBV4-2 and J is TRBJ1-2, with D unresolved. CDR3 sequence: CASSFTENYGYTF. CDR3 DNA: TGTGCCAGCAGCTTCACAGAAAACTATGGCTACACCTTC.